Listed below are T cell receptor beta chains from one sample, sequenced in a study of beta chain features in type 1 diabetes. The method was immunoSEQ multiplex PCR; TCRdb's version includes in-frame clones alone and lacks a portion of them. Of 65,000 to 100,000 clones in the sample, under 35% were seen once. The specimen sequenced was stem cell memory CD4+ T cells from blood. The receptors were sampled from a woman under 30 in good health. Each CDR3 is given with its conserved first and last residue. Clone size is stated in some rows and not others, as once, few, many or a class when expanded.

v_call: TRBV5-1; j_call: TRBJ1-2; clone_size: once; cdr3_length: 14; cdr3_aa: CASSLTTGGDGYTF
v_call: TRBV9; j_call: TRBJ1-1; clone_size: .; cdr3_length: 15; cdr3_aa: CASSVYGGGGTEAFF
v_call: TRBV5-1; j_call: TRBJ2-1; clone_size: few; cdr3_length: 13; cdr3_aa: CASRERGSNEQFF
v_call: TRBV19; j_call: TRBJ2-5; clone_size: .; cdr3_length: 15; cdr3_aa: CASSRGGQTVETQYF
v_call: TRBV2; j_call: TRBJ2-7; clone_size: .; cdr3_length: 14; cdr3_aa: CASSGAGEGYEQYF
v_call: TRBV30; j_call: TRBJ2-3; clone_size: few; cdr3_length: 12; cdr3_aa: CAGGEDTDTQYF
v_call: TRBV5-1; j_call: TRBJ2-3; clone_size: .; cdr3_length: 16; cdr3_aa: CASSLNTGSRTDTQYF
v_call: TRBV2; j_call: TRBJ2-7; clone_size: .; cdr3_length: 13; cdr3_aa: CASRGDGNYEQYF
v_call: TRBV30; j_call: TRBJ1-3; clone_size: .; cdr3_length: 14; cdr3_aa: CAWRGQGTGNTIYF
v_call: TRBV5-5; j_call: TRBJ1-5; clone_size: few; cdr3_length: 13; cdr3_aa: CASSRQDDQPQHF
v_call: TRBV7-2; j_call: TRBJ1-2; clone_size: few; cdr3_length: 15; cdr3_aa: CASSRYKETGYGYTF
v_call: TRBV6-5; j_call: TRBJ1-1; clone_size: .; cdr3_length: 14; cdr3_aa: CASTRTGGLTEAFF
v_call: TRBV11-1; j_call: TRBJ2-3; clone_size: .; cdr3_length: 16; cdr3_aa: CASSSPAGWGTDTQYF
v_call: TRBV7-2; j_call: TRBJ2-3; clone_size: .; cdr3_length: 15; cdr3_aa: CASSLWSGGTDTQYF
v_call: TRBV9; j_call: TRBJ2-1; clone_size: .; cdr3_length: 13; cdr3_aa: CASRAGGYNEQFF
v_call: TRBV5-1; j_call: TRBJ2-1; clone_size: .; cdr3_length: 15; cdr3_aa: CASSPGDSWRGEQFF
v_call: TRBV5-1; j_call: TRBJ2-6; clone_size: few; cdr3_length: 15; cdr3_aa: CASSRAGGEANVLTF
v_call: TRBV7-2; j_call: TRBJ1-1; clone_size: .; cdr3_length: 13; cdr3_aa: CASSSVTGLEAFF
v_call: TRBV7-9; j_call: TRBJ1-4; clone_size: few; cdr3_length: 16; cdr3_aa: CASSTHRERGNEKLFF
v_call: TRBV10-3; j_call: TRBJ2-2; clone_size: .; cdr3_length: 16; cdr3_aa: CAISGPPGHSTGELFF